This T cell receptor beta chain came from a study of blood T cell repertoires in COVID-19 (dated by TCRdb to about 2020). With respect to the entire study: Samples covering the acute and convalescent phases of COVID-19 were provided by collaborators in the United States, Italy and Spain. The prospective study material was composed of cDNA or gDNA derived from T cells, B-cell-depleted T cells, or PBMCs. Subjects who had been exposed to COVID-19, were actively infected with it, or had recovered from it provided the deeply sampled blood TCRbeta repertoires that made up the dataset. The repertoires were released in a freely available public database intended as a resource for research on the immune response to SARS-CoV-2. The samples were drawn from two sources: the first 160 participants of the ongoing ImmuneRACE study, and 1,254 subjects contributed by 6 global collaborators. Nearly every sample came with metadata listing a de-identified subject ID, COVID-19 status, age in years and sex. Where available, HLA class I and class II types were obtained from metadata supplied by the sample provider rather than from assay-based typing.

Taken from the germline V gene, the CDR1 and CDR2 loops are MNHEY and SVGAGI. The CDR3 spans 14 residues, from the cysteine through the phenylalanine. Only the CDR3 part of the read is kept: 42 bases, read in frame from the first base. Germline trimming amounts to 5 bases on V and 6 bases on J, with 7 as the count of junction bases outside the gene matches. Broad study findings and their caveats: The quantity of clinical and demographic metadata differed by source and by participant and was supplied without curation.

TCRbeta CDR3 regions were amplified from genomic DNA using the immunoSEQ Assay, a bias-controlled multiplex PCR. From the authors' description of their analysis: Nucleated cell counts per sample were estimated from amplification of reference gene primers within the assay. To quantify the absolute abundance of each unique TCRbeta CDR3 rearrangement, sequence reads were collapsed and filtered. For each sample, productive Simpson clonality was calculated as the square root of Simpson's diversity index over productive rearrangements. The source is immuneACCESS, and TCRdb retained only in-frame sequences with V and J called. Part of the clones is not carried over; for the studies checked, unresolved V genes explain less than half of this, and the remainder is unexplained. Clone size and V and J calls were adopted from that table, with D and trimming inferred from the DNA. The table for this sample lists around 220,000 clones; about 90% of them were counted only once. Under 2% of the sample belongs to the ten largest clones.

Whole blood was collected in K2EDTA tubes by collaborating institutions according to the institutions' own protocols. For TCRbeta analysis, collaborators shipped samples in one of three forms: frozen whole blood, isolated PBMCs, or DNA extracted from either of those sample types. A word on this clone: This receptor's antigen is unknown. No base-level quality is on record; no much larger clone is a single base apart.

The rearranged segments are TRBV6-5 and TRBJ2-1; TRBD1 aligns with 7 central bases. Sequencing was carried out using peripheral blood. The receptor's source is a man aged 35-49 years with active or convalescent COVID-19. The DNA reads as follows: TGTGCCAGCAGTACTCGACAGGGTTTCAATGAGCAGTTCTTC. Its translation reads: CASSTRQGFNEQFF.